The 32 T cell receptor beta chains below were found in one sample sequenced in a study of cytomegalovirus exposure and HLA in healthy donors. PCR used 60 Vbeta primers and 13 Jbeta primers. TCRdb keeps only in-frame clones here, not all; method: immunoSEQ multiplex PCR. The sample consists of 150,000 to 200,000 clones, roughly four fifths of them appearing once. Specimen: PBMCs. These receptors all stem from a man aged 50-60 years in good health and CMV-seropositive.

This chain uses TRBV6-6 with TRBJ2-3; a possible D gene is TRBD1 (6 bases). Trimming cost V 6 bases and J 1 base, with 11 bases left between them. Germline CDR1 is MNHNY and CDR2 is SVGAGI (reference sequence). CDR3 length equals 14 residues. The chain's CDR3 is CASRLTGRTDTQYF. As DNA, the CDR3 is TGTGCCAGCAGGCTGACAGGACGCACAGATACGCAGTATTTT.

The chain joins TRBV29-1 to TRBJ2-2; tentatively, D is TRBD2 (5 bases). Germline V gene data show CDR1 as SQVTM and CDR2 as ANQGSEA. CDR3 size: 12 residues. V lost 7 bases, J lost 6 bases, and 12 bases lay in between. The CDR3 loop is CSANRGSGELFF. CDR3 DNA: TGCAGCGCAAACAGAGGGTCCGGGGAGCTGTTTTTT.

CDR3 in DNA: TGTGCCAGCAGCCCCTGGGGCGGGAGAGGGGCAGATACGCAGTATTTT. This sequence encodes CASSPWGGRGADTQYF. The V call is TRBV9, the J call TRBJ2-3; 7 bases agree with TRBD2. Germline V gene sequence: CDR1 SGDLS, CDR2 YYNGEE. The CDR3 totals 16 residues. J lost 4 bases, V lost 4 bases, and 12 bases had no gene match.

V and J are TRBV14 and TRBJ2-2; 12 nucleotides line up with TRBD2. This CDR3 has 16 amino acids. Germline CDR1 and CDR2: SGHDN and FVKESK. Trimming took 4 bases from V and 3 from J; bases not matched to a gene: 3. The CDR3 region has the DNA TGTGCCAGCAGCCTGGGACTAGCGGGTTACACCGGGGAGCTGTTTTTT. Translating gives CASSLGLAGYTGELFF.

The V and J genes are TRBV2 and TRBJ1-1, with D possibly being TRBD1 (5 bases). This CDR3 is built from 13 residues. Between the trimmed V and J ends, which lost 6 bases and 1 base, there was a span of 9 bases. Germline CDR1 is SNHLY and CDR2 is FYNNEI. The CDR3 DNA is TGTGCCAGCAGATCAGGACAGAACACTGAAGCTTTCTTT. The encoded protein is CASRSGQNTEAFF.

The rearrangement links TRBV5-1 to TRBJ2-5; D is uncertain. Between the trimmed V and J ends, which lost 1 base and 3 bases, there was a span of 7 bases. The CDR3 runs 13 residues. In germline, CDR1 is SGHRS, CDR2 YFSETQ. The CDR3 protein is CASSLQPEETQYF. CDR3 in DNA: TGCGCCAGCAGCTTGCAACCGGAAGAGACCCAGTACTTC.

V gene TRBV29-1 combines with J gene TRBJ1-1; no clear D gene. The length of the CDR3 is 13 residues. Trimming shortened V by 0 bases and J by 4 bases, and 9 bases separated the two germline ends. Germline V gene data show CDR1 as SQVTM and CDR2 as ANQGSEA. CDR3 nucleotide sequence: TGCAGCGTTGAAGAATCCGGGTTCACTGAAGCTTTCTTT. The encoded protein is CSVEESGFTEAFF.

This clone was seen a few times. This chain joins TRBV19 and TRBJ2-1; 8 bases fit TRBD2. Per the germline V gene, CDR1 is LNHDA and CDR2 is SQIVND (reference sequence). The CDR3 extends over 16 amino acids. Trimming removed 6 bases from V and 8 bases from J; junction bases left unmatched: 15. The CDR3 bases are TGTGCCAGTAGGGGACCCGCGGGACTAGGCGCCTATGAGCAGTTCTTC. It yields the protein CASRGPAGLGAYEQFF.

The chain couples TRBV7-8 to TRBJ1-1; TRBD1 aligns across 8 bases. The V and J ends lost 5 bases and 0 bases, in that order; junction bases with no gene match: 8. The CDR3 is made up of 16 amino acids. Germline V lookup: CDR1 SGHVS, CDR2 FQNEAQ. CDR3 coding DNA: TGTGCCAGCAGCCCCCAGGGGACAGGACTGAACACTGAAGCTTTCTTT. Amino acid sequence: CASSPQGTGLNTEAFF.

This chain connects TRBV5-1 to TRBJ2-3, with 12 positions matching TRBD2. The CDR3 covers 16 residues. Germline CDR1 is SGHRS and CDR2 is YFSETQ. The ends lost 4 bases at V and 3 bases at J; junction bases unmatched: 6. Here the CDR3 reads CASSLTSGRGTDTQYF. The CDR3 region has the DNA TGCGCCAGCAGCCTGACTAGCGGGAGAGGTACAGATACGCAGTATTTT.

The chain has TRBV19 and TRBJ1-3; no definite D call. Germline CDR1 is LNHDA and CDR2 is SQIVND (reference sequence). This CDR3 comprises 15 residues. V lost 3 bases and J 0 bases, leaving 9 bases between the germline ends. The CDR3: CASSIDRGSGNTIYF. CDR3 nucleotide sequence: TGTGCCAGTAGTATCGACCGGGGCTCTGGAAACACCATATATTTT.

This chain joins TRBV7-2 and TRBJ2-5; D might be TRBD2 (7 bases). The CDR3 spans 15 residues. V shed 4 bases and J shed 2 bases, with 14 bases lying between them. Germline V gene data show CDR1 as SGHTA and CDR2 as FQGNSA. The CDR3 nucleotides are TGTGCCAGCAGCTATACAGGGAGGGGGCAAGAGACCCAGTACTTC. It specifies CASSYTGRGQETQYF. Full variable domain (outside the CDR3, taken from reference TRBV7-2 and TRBJ2-5): GAGVSQSPSNKVTEKGKDVELRCDPISGHTALYWYRQSLGQGLEFLIYFQGNSAPDKSGLPSDRFSAERTGGSVSTLTIQRTQQEDSAVYLCASSYTGRGQETQYFGPGTRLLVL.

V gene TRBV4-1 combines with J gene TRBJ2-5; 7 bases match TRBD1. The end of the DNA is better explained by TRBJ2-7, so the J call may be wrong. Germline V lookup: CDR1 MGHRA, CDR2 YSYEKL. CDR3 length: 14 amino acids. In DNA, the CDR3 is TGCGCCAGCAGCAAGACAGGGATTAGCTACGAGCAGTACTTC. The encoded protein is CASSKTGISYEQYF.

For this clone: The germline gene is not matched at one end of the junction; a read error may be the cause. The chain carries TRBV12-5 and TRBJ2-7; D unclear. The CDR3 spans 14 residues. The germline V gene has CDR1 LGHNT and CDR2 FRNRAP. The CDR3 coding sequence is TGTGCTAGTGGTTTCCCCCGGTTCTCCGACGAGCAGTACTTC. It is translated as CASGFPRFSDEQYF.

CDR3 nucleotides: TGTGCCAGCTCACCACGGACAGAAAGGGAGACCCAGTACTTC. Translated: CASSPRTERETQYF. The rearrangement joins TRBV18 to TRBJ2-5, with a weak D call TRBD1 (6 bases). CDR1 and CDR2 from the germline V gene are KGHSH and LQKENI. V was trimmed by 1 base and J by 5 bases, leaving 11 bases between them. The CDR3 spans 14 residues.

The V call is TRBV30, the J call TRBJ2-1; the match to TRBD2 covers 7 bases. This CDR3 spans 16 amino acids. CDR1 and CDR2 from the germline V gene are GTSNPN and SVGIG (reference sequence). V was pared by 0 bases and J by 0 bases, with 5 bases of the junction left unmatched. CDR3 loop: CAWSVGRGSSYNEQFF. CDR3 coding DNA: TGTGCCTGGAGTGTTGGTCGCGGGAGCTCCTACAATGAGCAGTTCTTC.

This clone was detected only a few times. This chain connects TRBV7-6 to TRBJ1-6; 10 nucleotides align to TRBD1. The CDR3 consists of 16 residues. J gave up 7 bases and V 0 bases, and 3 bases lay outside the gene matches. The germline gives CDR1 SGHVS, CDR2 FNYEAQ. The CDR3 nucleotides read TGTGCCAGCAGCTTAGCCGGGACAGGGGAAAATTCACCCCTCCACTTT. Its protein is CASSLAGTGENSPLHF.

The V gene is TRBV13, the J gene TRBJ1-6, with 7 bases aligning to TRBD1. The CDR3 loop spans 15 amino acids. V lost 5 bases and J lost 5; bases outside the gene matches: 6. CDR1 PRHDT and CDR2 FYEKMQ come from the germline V gene (reference sequence). CDR3 in DNA: TGTGCCAGCAGCGTCGCCGGGACAGATAATTCACCCCTCCACTTT. Translating gives CASSVAGTDNSPLHF.

The rearrangement links TRBV9 to TRBJ2-1; D is perhaps TRBD2 (5 bases). Germline V gene sequence: CDR1 SGDLS, CDR2 YYNGEE. The CDR3 extends over 12 amino acids. Trimming cost V 3 bases and J 10 bases, with 11 bases left between them. CDR3 in amino acids: CASSAPGIEQFF. The CDR3 coding sequence is TGTGCCAGCAGCGCCCCGGGGATCGAGCAGTTCTTC. The full variable domain, in which reference TRBV9 and TRBJ2-1 provide the parts outside the CDR3, is DSGVTQTPKHLITATGQRVTLRCSPRSGDLSVYWYQQSLDQGLQFLIQYYNGEERAKGNILERFSAQQFPDLHSELNLSSLELGDSALYFCASSAPGIEQFFGPGTRLTVL.

V usage is TRBV29-1 and J usage is TRBJ2-2; TRBD1 agrees at 11 bases. The germline gives CDR1 SQVTM, CDR2 ANQGSEA. The junction had 4 bases not matched to a gene; V was cut back by 1 base and J by 6 bases. This CDR3 is 15 amino acids long. The CDR3 is CSVEGGQGGSGELFF. CDR3 coding DNA: TGCAGCGTTGAAGGGGGACAGGGGGGTTCCGGGGAGCTGTTTTTT.

The gene calls are TRBV5-1 and TRBJ1-1; D is ambiguous. Germline V gives CDR1 SGHRS, CDR2 YFSETQ. The CDR3 covers 15 residues. The V end lost 0 bases, the J end lost 1 base, and 10 bases lay between the germline ends. Here the CDR3 reads CASSLADYRNTEAFF. The CDR3 nucleotides read TGCGCCAGCAGCTTGGCCGATTACAGGAACACTGAAGCTTTCTTT. The full variable domain, completed using reference TRBV5-1 and TRBJ1-1, is KAGVTQTPRYLIKTRGQQVTLSCSPISGHRSVSWYQQTPGQGLQFLFEYFSETQRNKGNFPGRFSGRQFSNSRSEMNVSTLELGDSALYLCASSLADYRNTEAFFGQGTRLTVV.

This clone occurred a few times. V and J are TRBV19 and TRBJ1-1; the D gene is possibly TRBD1 (5 bases). The CDR3 totals 12 residues. The V gene lost 7 bases and the J gene lost 3 bases, with 9 bases spanning the gap. In germline, CDR1 is LNHDA, CDR2 SQIVND (reference sequence). The CDR3 DNA reads as TGTGCCAGTACGGGGGTCGACACTGAAGCTTTCTTT. This sequence encodes CASTGVDTEAFF.

The chain combines TRBV2 with TRBJ2-3, with no clear D. The CDR3 loop spans 14 amino acids. V was cut by 2 bases and J by 1 base, with 7 bases left in between. Germline assignment: CDR1 SNHLY and CDR2 FYNNEI. The CDR3 region has the DNA TGTGCCAGCAGTGAATGGGCAGGCACAGATACGCAGTATTTT. Its protein product is CASSEWAGTDTQYF.

The chain couples TRBV2 to TRBJ2-7, with 8 nucleotides matching TRBD1. V was clipped by 3 bases and J by 5 bases; unmatched bases: 12. The CDR3 totals 16 residues. Germline V CDR1 and CDR2: SNHLY, FYNNEI. The CDR3 bases are TGTGCCAGCAGTGACCCTGGACAGGGAGAATTCCACGAGCAGTACTTC. Its translation is CASSDPGQGEFHEQYF.

The chain employs TRBV5-1 and TRBJ2-3, with 11 bases fitting TRBD2. Germline trimming cut 3 bases from V and 2 bases from J; bases unmatched to any gene: 5. The CDR3 extends over 16 amino acids. Germline V gives CDR1 SGHRS, CDR2 YFSETQ. The CDR3 DNA follows: TGCGCCAGCAGCTCTAGCGGGGGGCTTTACACAGATACGCAGTATTTT. As protein: CASSSSGGLYTDTQYF.

This clone has a single count. The chain has TRBV5-1 and TRBJ1-6, with 8 bases lining up with TRBD1. The ends lost 3 bases at V and 10 bases at J; junction bases unmatched: 9. CDR1 is SGHRS, CDR2 YFSETQ, per germline. CDR3 size: 15 residues. CDR3 DNA: TGCGCCAGCAGCTCCGGACAGGGAGTCAGCTCACCCCTCCACTTT. It translates to CASSSGQGVSSPLHF.

This clone occurred a few times. The CDR3 DNA reads TGTGCCAGCAGTGAAGGACAGGGGGACGTAAACACCATATATTTT. It specifies CASSEGQGDVNTIYF. The chain carries TRBV25-1 and TRBJ1-3, with 10 bases aligning to TRBD1. This CDR3 is 15 amino acids long. V lost 2 bases and J lost 6; bases outside the gene matches: 4. Per the germline V gene, CDR1 is MGHDK and CDR2 is SYGVNS.

The chain has TRBV28 and TRBJ1-2; tentatively, D is TRBD1 (5 bases). Germline CDR1 and CDR2: MDHEN and SYDVKM. V was cut by 5 bases and J by 2 bases, with 12 bases left in between. The CDR3 spans 14 residues. The CDR3 loop is CASSLGHLNYGYTF. The CDR3, as DNA: TGTGCCAGCAGTCTAGGACACCTCAACTATGGCTACACCTTC.

The V and J genes are TRBV28 and TRBJ2-2; no reliable D call. Trimming removed 5 bases at V and 6 bases at J, with 13 bases between. CDR1 is MDHEN, CDR2 SYDVKM, per germline. This CDR3 is built from 14 residues. CDR3 region: CASSTPSASGELFF. DNA of the CDR3: TGTGCCAGCAGTACCCCATCAGCGTCCGGGGAGCTGTTTTTT.

The V gene is TRBV9, the J gene TRBJ1-6; D gene ambiguous. Germline V gene lookup returns CDR1 SGDLS and CDR2 YYNGEE. This CDR3 has 14 amino acids. Trimming removed 0 bases from V and 9 bases from J, with 10 bases in between. CDR3 protein: CASSVGTDISPLHF. CDR3 nucleotides: TGTGCCAGCAGCGTAGGCACAGACATTTCACCCCTCCACTTT.

The rearrangement links TRBV5-4 to TRBJ1-1; 9 nucleotides match TRBD1. V was pared by 9 bases and J by 6 bases, with 12 bases of the junction left unmatched. The CDR3 consists of 14 residues. The germline gives CDR1 SGHNT, CDR2 YYREEE (reference sequence). CDR3 sequence (DNA): TGTGCCATCGCGACCCGGGACAGGGACGCTGAAGCTTTCTTT. The encoded protein is CAIATRDRDAEAFF.

The V call is TRBV7-9, the J call TRBJ2-7; TRBD2 is a possible D gene (5 bases). The CDR3 is 14 amino acids. CDR1 is SEHNR, CDR2 FQNEAQ, per germline (reference sequence). Trimming left V 1 base short and J 5 bases short, with 12 bases between. Here the CDR3 reads CASSLGGSYDEQYF. The CDR3 DNA sequence: TGTGCCAGCAGCTTAGGAGGGTCGTACGACGAGCAGTACTTC.